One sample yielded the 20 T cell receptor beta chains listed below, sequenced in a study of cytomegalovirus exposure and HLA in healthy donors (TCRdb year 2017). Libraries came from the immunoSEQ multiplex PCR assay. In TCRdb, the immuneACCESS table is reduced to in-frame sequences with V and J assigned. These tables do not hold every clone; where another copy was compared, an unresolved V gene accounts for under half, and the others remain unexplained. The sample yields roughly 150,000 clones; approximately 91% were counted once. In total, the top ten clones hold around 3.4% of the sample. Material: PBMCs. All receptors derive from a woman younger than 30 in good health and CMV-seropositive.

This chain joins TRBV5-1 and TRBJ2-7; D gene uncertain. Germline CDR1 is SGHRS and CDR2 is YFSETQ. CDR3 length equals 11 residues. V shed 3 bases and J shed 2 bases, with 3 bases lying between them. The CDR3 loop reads CASSSTYEQYF. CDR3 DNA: TGCGCCAGCAGCTCCACCTACGAGCAGTACTTC.

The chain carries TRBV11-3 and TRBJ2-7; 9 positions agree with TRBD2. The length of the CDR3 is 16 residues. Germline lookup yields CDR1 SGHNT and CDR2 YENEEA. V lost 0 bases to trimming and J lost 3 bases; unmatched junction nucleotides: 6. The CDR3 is CASSLEGAGGYYEQYF. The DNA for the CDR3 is TGTGCCAGCAGCTTAGAAGGAGCGGGAGGATACTACGAGCAGTACTTC.

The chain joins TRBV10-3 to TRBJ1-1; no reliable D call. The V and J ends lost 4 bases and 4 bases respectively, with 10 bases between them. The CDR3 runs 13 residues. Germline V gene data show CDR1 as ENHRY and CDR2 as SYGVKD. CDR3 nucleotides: TGTGCCATCAGTGCCCAGGCCCGCACTGAAGCTTTCTTT. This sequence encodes CAISAQARTEAFF.

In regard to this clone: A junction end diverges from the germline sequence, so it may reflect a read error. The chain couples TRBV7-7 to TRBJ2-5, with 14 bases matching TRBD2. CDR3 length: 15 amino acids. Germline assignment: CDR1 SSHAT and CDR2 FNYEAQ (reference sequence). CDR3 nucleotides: TGTGCTAGCAGCGCGACTAGCGGGAGGGTTGAGACCCAGTACTTC. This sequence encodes CASSATSGRVETQYF.

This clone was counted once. The CDR3 loop is CASSLGLAGIPGNEQFF. Written as DNA, the CDR3 is TGTGCCAGCAGCCTGGGACTAGCGGGAATCCCTGGCAATGAGCAGTTCTTC. The chain joins TRBV5-6 to TRBJ2-1; 13 nucleotides agree with TRBD2. Germline V gives CDR1 SGHDT, CDR2 YYEEEE. Losses at the gene ends were 4 bases for V and 6 bases for J; bases not matched to a gene: 10. The CDR3 length is 17 residues. The complete variable domain, with remaining parts taken from reference TRBV5-6 and TRBJ2-1, reads DAGVTQSPTHLIKTRGQQVTLRCSPKSGHDTVSWYQQALGQGPQFIFQYYEEEERQRGNFPDRFSGHQFPNYSSELNVNALLLGDSALYLCASSLGLAGIPGNEQFFGPGTRLTVL.

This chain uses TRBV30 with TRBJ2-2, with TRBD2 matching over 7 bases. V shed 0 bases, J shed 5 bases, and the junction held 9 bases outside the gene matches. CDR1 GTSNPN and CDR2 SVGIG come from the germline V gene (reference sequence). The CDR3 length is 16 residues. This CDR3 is CAWSVIRGAGTGELFF. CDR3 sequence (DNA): TGTGCCTGGAGTGTAATTCGGGGAGCGGGGACCGGGGAGCTGTTTTTT.

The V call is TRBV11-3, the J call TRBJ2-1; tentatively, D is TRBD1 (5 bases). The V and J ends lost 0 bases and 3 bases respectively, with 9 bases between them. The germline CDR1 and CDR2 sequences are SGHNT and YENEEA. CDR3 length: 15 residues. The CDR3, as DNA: TGTGCCAGCAGCTTAGAATCAGGGCTCTACAATGAGCAGTTCTTC. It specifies CASSLESGLYNEQFF.

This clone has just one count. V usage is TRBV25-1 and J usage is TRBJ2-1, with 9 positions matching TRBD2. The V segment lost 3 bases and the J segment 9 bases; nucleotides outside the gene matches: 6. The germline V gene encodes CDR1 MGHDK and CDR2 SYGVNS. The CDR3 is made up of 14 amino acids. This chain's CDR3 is CASSDQAGGIEQFF. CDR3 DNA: TGTGCCAGCAGTGATCAAGCGGGAGGTATTGAGCAGTTCTTC.

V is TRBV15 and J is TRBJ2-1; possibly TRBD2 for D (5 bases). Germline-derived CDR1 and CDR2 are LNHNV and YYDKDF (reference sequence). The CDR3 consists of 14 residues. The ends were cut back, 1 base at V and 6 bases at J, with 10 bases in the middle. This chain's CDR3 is CATSRGRPLNEQFF. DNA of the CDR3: TGTGCCACCAGCAGAGGGAGGCCGCTCAATGAGCAGTTCTTC.

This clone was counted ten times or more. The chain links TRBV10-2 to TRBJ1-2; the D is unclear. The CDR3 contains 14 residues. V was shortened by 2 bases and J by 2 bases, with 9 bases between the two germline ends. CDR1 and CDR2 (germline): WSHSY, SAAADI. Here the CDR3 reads CASSEAGSNYGYTF. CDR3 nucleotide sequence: TGCGCCAGCAGTGAGGCGGGATCCAACTATGGCTACACCTTC.

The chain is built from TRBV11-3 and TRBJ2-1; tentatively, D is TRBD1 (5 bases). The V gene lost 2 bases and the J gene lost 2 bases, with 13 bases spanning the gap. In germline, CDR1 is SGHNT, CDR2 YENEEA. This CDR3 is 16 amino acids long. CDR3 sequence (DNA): TGTGCCAGCAGCTTACATGGTGCAGGGACCTACAATGAGCAGTTCTTC. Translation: CASSLHGAGTYNEQFF. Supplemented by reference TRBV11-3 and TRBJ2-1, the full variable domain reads EAGVVQSPRYKIIEKKQPVAFWCNPISGHNTLYWYLQNLGQGPELLIRYENEEAVDDSQLPKDRFSAERLKGVDSTLKIQPAELGDSAVYLCASSLHGAGTYNEQFFGPGTRLTVL.

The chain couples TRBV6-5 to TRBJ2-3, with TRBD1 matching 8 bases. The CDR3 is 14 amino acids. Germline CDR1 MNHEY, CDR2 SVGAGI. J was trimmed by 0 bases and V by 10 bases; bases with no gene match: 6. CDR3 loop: CATRDRPSTDTQYF. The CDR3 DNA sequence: TGTGCCACCCGGGACAGGCCAAGCACAGATACGCAGTATTTT.

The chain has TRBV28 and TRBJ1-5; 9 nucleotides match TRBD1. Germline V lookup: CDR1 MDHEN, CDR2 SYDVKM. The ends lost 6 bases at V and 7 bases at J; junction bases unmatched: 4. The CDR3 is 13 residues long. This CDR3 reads CASRPQGAQPQHF. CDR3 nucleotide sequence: TGTGCCAGCAGACCACAGGGGGCCCAGCCCCAGCATTTT.

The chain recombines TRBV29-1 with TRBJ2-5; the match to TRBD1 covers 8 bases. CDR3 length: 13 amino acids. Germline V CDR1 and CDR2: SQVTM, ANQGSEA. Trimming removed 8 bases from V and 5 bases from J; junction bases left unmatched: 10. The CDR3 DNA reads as TGCAGCAAACTGGACAGGGTAGGGGAGACCCAGTACTTC. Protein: CSKLDRVGETQYF.

The DNA of the CDR3 is TGTGCCAGCAGTTCCGAAGCTTCTTTGCGGAAACTGTTTTTT. Translated: CASSSEASLRKLFF. The genes are TRBV6-5 and TRBJ1-4; no firm D call. The V end lost 4 bases, the J end lost 11 bases, and 17 bases lay between the germline ends. The length of the CDR3 is 14 residues. Looked up from germline, CDR1 is MNHEY and CDR2 is SVGAGI.

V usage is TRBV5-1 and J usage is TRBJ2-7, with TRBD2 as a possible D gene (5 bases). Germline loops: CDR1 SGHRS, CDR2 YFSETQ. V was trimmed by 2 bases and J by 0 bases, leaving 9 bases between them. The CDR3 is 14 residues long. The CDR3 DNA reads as TGCGCCAGCAGCTTACTAGTAAGCTCCTACGAGCAGTACTTC. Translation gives CASSLLVSSYEQYF.

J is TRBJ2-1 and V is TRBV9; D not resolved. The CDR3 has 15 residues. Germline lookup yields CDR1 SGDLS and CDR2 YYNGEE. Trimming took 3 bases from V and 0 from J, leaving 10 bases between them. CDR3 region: CASSAPESSYNEQFF. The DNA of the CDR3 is TGTGCCAGCAGCGCACCAGAAAGCTCCTACAATGAGCAGTTCTTC.

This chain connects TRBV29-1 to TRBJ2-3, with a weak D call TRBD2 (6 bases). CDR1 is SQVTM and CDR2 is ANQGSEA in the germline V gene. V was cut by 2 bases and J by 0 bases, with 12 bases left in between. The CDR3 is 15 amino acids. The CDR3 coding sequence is TGCAGCGTTGAATCTCTAGCGACTAGCACAGATACGCAGTATTTT. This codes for CSVESLATSTDTQYF.

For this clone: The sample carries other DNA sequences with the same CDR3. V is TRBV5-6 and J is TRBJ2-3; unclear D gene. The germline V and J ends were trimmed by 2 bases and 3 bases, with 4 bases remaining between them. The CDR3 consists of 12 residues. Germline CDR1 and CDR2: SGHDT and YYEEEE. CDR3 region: CASSLLTDTQYF. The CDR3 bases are TGTGCCAGCAGCTTACTAACAGATACGCAGTATTTT.

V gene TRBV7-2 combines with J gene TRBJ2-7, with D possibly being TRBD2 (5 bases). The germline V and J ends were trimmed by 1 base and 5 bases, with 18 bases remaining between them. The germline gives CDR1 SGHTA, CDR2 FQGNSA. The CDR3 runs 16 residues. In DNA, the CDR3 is TGTGCCAGCAGCTTAGTTGTGGACTCCCAGTTTGACGAGCAGTACTTC. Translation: CASSLVVDSQFDEQYF. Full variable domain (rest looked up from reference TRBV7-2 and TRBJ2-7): GAGVSQSPSNKVTEKGKDVELRCDPISGHTALYWYRQSLGQGLEFLIYFQGNSAPDKSGLPSDRFSAERTGGSVSTLTIQRTQQEDSAVYLCASSLVVDSQFDEQYFGPGTRLTVT.